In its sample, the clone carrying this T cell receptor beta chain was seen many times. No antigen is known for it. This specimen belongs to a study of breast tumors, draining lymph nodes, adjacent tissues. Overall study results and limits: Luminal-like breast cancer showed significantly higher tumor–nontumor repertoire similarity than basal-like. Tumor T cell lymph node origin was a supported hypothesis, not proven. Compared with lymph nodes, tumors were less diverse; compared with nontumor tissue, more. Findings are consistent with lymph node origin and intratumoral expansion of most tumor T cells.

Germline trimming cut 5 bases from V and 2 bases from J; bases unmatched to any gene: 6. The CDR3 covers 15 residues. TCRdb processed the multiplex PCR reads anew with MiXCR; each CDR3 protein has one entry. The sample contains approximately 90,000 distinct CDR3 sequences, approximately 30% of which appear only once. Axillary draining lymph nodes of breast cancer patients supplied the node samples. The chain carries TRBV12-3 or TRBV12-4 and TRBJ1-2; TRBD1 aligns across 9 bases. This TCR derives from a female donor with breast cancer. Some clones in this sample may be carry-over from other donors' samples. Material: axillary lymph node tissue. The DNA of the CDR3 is TGTGCCAGCAGTCGAAAACAGGGGGCGAACTATGGCTACACCTTC. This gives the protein CASSRKQGANYGYTF.